This T cell receptor (beta chain) was found in a study of T cell clones after liver transplantation. Study background: Standard immunosuppression, with no induction, continued until 12-24 months after transplant. Broader study findings: The donor-reactive repertoire was only partly measurable in a couple of subjects, lacking donor cells. These preliminary findings come from unstandardized post-transplant sampling times.

Remarks on this clone: Its antigen is as yet unknown.

The V gene end was trimmed by 10 bases and the J gene end by 3 bases; junction bases not matched to a gene: 7. Germline CDR1 is MDHEN and CDR2 is SYDVKM. This CDR3 region has 14 residues. Libraries were prepared by immunoSEQ multiplex PCR; TCRdb keeps only in-frame clonotypes and omits some of them. Among tens of thousands of clones listed, 80% were seen once. The rearrangement links TRBV28 to TRBJ2-1; 9 nucleotides agree with TRBD2. The receptor was derived from a human patient who received a liver transplant. The graft donor may have given rise to some T cells. Sequencing used CD4+ T cells from blood, obtained 12 months after liver transplant. The CDR3 coding sequence is TGTGCCACCCGCGGGAGGGCGATCTACAATGAGCAGTTCTTC. As protein: CATRGRAIYNEQFF. Full variable domain (missing parts from reference TRBV28 and TRBJ2-1): DVKVTQSSRYLVKRTGEKVFLECVQDMDHENMFWYRQDPGLGLRLIYFSYDVKMKEKGDIPEGYSVSREKKERFSLILESASTNQTSMYLCATRGRAIYNEQFFGPGTRLTVL.